These T cell receptor beta chains were read from a single sample in a study of Ad26.COV2.S vaccination and SARS-CoV-2 variants. Produced via immunoSEQ multiplex PCR; TCRdb's table is partial and in-frame only. The sample has 300,000 to 400,000 clones; 80% to 90% are singletons. Material: peripheral blood, obtained in a trial of Ad26.COV2.S vaccine versus placebo. The source is a person aged 18-65 years who received the Ad26.COV2.S COVID-19 vaccine or a placebo. The CDR3 runs from the conserved cysteine through the conserved F or W. A D gene is named only where the DNA matches it firmly. Not every row has a clone size; where given, it reads once, few, many or a size class.

abundance: .; v_gene: TRBV6-2/TRBV6-3; d_gene: .; j_gene: TRBJ2-5; CDR3nt: TGTGCCAGCAGTTACGGGCAAGAGACCCAGTACTTC; CDR3aa: CASSYGQETQYF
abundance: .; v_gene: TRBV6-5; d_gene: .; j_gene: TRBJ1-2; CDR3nt: TGTGCCAGCAGTTCCCGGGACCGCGCTGATAACTATGGCTACACCTTC; CDR3aa: CASSSRDRADNYGYTF
abundance: .; v_gene: TRBV25-1; d_gene: .; j_gene: TRBJ1-1; CDR3nt: TGTGCCAGCAGTGATTGGACAGAAAACACTGAAGCTTTCTTT; CDR3aa: CASSDWTENTEAFF
abundance: .; v_gene: TRBV29-1; d_gene: TRBD2; j_gene: TRBJ2-3; CDR3nt: TGCAGCGTTGGACGGAACGGGGCGGGAGGCCCAGATACGCAGTATTTT; CDR3aa: CSVGRNGAGGPDTQYF
abundance: .; v_gene: TRBV28; d_gene: .; j_gene: TRBJ1-3; CDR3nt: TGTGCCAGCAGCTATGGACTGGACTCTGGAAACACCATATATTTT; CDR3aa: CASSYGLDSGNTIYF
abundance: .; v_gene: TRBV28; d_gene: .; j_gene: TRBJ2-5; CDR3nt: TGTGCCAGCAGTACCCCAGCGTTCCGGCGGGAGACCCAGTACTTC; CDR3aa: CASSTPAFRRETQYF
abundance: .; v_gene: TRBV19; d_gene: .; j_gene: TRBJ2-1; CDR3nt: TGTGCCAGTAATTATGGGCAGGGCGGTGAGCAGTTCTTC; CDR3aa: CASNYGQGGEQFF
abundance: once; v_gene: TRBV10-3; d_gene: .; j_gene: TRBJ1-2; CDR3nt: TGTGCCATCAGTGAGTTTCCCAGGGACCCGCCAGACTATGGCTACACCTTC; CDR3aa: CAISEFPRDPPDYGYTF
abundance: .; v_gene: TRBV9; d_gene: TRBD1; j_gene: TRBJ2-2; CDR3nt: TGTGCCAGCAGCGAGGAGACAGGGGATGGCACCGGGGAGCTGTTTTTT; CDR3aa: CASSEETGDGTGELFF
abundance: .; v_gene: TRBV27; d_gene: .; j_gene: TRBJ1-1; CDR3nt: TGTGCCAGCAGTACGGGGGCAACTGAAGCTTTCTTT; CDR3aa: CASSTGATEAFF
abundance: .; v_gene: TRBV4-1; d_gene: .; j_gene: TRBJ1-5; CDR3nt: TGCGCCAGCAGCCAAATACCCGGACATCTCCCAGATCAGCCCCAGCATTTT; CDR3aa: CASSQIPGHLPDQPQHF
abundance: .; v_gene: TRBV6-1; d_gene: .; j_gene: TRBJ2-1; CDR3nt: TGTGCCAGCAGTGAAGCGCCCAGTACAGGGAATGAGCAGTTCTTC; CDR3aa: CASSEAPSTGNEQFF
abundance: few; v_gene: TRBV4-2; d_gene: TRBD1; j_gene: TRBJ2-3; CDR3nt: TGTGCCAGCAGCGGGACAGGGGGAACAGATACGCAGTATTTT; CDR3aa: CASSGTGGTDTQYF
abundance: .; v_gene: TRBV6-6; d_gene: TRBD2; j_gene: TRBJ2-4; CDR3nt: TGTGCCAGCAGTTACCGGACTAGCGGGCCCCGGGACATTCAGTACTTC; CDR3aa: CASSYRTSGPRDIQYF
abundance: .; v_gene: TRBV5-8; d_gene: .; j_gene: TRBJ2-3; CDR3nt: TGTGCCAGCAGCTTGGGTGACAGGGCGGGGAGCACAGATACGCAGTATTTT; CDR3aa: CASSLGDRAGSTDTQYF
abundance: .; v_gene: TRBV6-2/TRBV6-3; d_gene: .; j_gene: TRBJ1-1; CDR3nt: TGTGCCAGCAGTTATGGACAGATGAACACTGAAGCTTTCTTT; CDR3aa: CASSYGQMNTEAFF
abundance: few; v_gene: TRBV3-1/TRBV3-2; d_gene: .; j_gene: TRBJ1-4; CDR3nt: TGTGCCAGCAGCCGCCTACAAGAAAAACTGTTTTTT; CDR3aa: CASSRLQEKLFF
abundance: .; v_gene: TRBV28; d_gene: .; j_gene: TRBJ1-5; CDR3nt: TGTGCCAGCAGCAGCGACGGCAATCAGCCCCAGCATTTT; CDR3aa: CASSSDGNQPQHF
abundance: once; v_gene: TRBV11-2; d_gene: .; j_gene: TRBJ1-1; CDR3nt: TGTGCCAGCAGCTTAAGATCTGGGGTAGGGAACACTGAAGCTTTCTTT; CDR3aa: CASSLRSGVGNTEAFF
abundance: .; v_gene: TRBV11-2; d_gene: .; j_gene: TRBJ2-7; CDR3nt: TGTGCCAGCAGCTCTCCGACCTACGAGCAGTACTTC; CDR3aa: CASSSPTYEQYF
abundance: .; v_gene: TRBV18; d_gene: .; j_gene: TRBJ2-2; CDR3nt: TGTGCCAGCTCACCGGTTACGAACACCGGGGAGCTGTTTTTT; CDR3aa: CASSPVTNTGELFF
abundance: .; v_gene: TRBV7-6; d_gene: .; j_gene: TRBJ1-1; CDR3nt: TGTGCCAGCAGCCGCACGCCCCAGGGGAGTACTGAAGCTTTCTTT; CDR3aa: CASSRTPQGSTEAFF
abundance: .; v_gene: TRBV25-1; d_gene: TRBD1; j_gene: TRBJ1-1; CDR3nt: TGTGCCAGCAGTGAACAATCCCCAGGGGGCTACACTGAAGCTTTCTTT; CDR3aa: CASSEQSPGGYTEAFF
abundance: .; v_gene: TRBV6-1; d_gene: .; j_gene: TRBJ2-7; CDR3nt: TGTGCCAGCAGTGAAAGCGGGCTCTACGAGCAGTACTTC; CDR3aa: CASSESGLYEQYF
abundance: .; v_gene: TRBV5-1; d_gene: .; j_gene: TRBJ2-7; CDR3nt: TGCGCCAGCAGCTTGAACCAGGGGAGCTCCTACGAGCAGTACTTC; CDR3aa: CASSLNQGSSYEQYF
abundance: .; v_gene: TRBV25-1; d_gene: TRBD1; j_gene: TRBJ2-5; CDR3nt: TGTGCCAGCAGCGGACAGGGGCAGGGGGAGACCCAGTACTTC; CDR3aa: CASSGQGQGETQYF
abundance: .; v_gene: TRBV7-3; d_gene: TRBD2; j_gene: TRBJ2-1; CDR3nt: TGTGCCAGCAGCGCGGCTAGCGGGGGTTACAATGAGCAGTTCTTC; CDR3aa: CASSAASGGYNEQFF
abundance: .; v_gene: TRBV7-6; d_gene: .; j_gene: TRBJ2-3; CDR3nt: TGTGCCAGCAGCTCGTACATACTTACGGCCACAGATACGCAGTATTTT; CDR3aa: CASSSYILTATDTQYF
abundance: .; v_gene: TRBV10-3; d_gene: .; j_gene: TRBJ2-2; CDR3nt: TGTGCTTCCCGAAGCTCAGCCACCGGGGAGCTGTTTTTT; CDR3aa: CASRSSATGELFF
abundance: .; v_gene: TRBV30; d_gene: .; j_gene: TRBJ2-7; CDR3nt: TGTGCCTGGAGGCCCGGCGCCCCCTACGAGCAGTACTTC; CDR3aa: CAWRPGAPYEQYF
abundance: .; v_gene: TRBV29-1; d_gene: TRBD1; j_gene: TRBJ2-7; CDR3nt: TGCAGCGTTGTTCGGACAGGGGAAGCCGAGCAGTACTTC; CDR3aa: CSVVRTGEAEQYF
abundance: few; v_gene: TRBV19; d_gene: .; j_gene: TRBJ2-5; CDR3nt: TGTGCCAGTAGTATCTCGGGAGCCGGGAAGGGGATAGAGACCCAGTACTTC; CDR3aa: CASSISGAGKGIETQYF
abundance: .; v_gene: TRBV7-2; d_gene: .; j_gene: TRBJ1-5; CDR3nt: TGTGCCAGCAGCTTAGTCGTCACTAGCAATCAGCCCCAGCATTTT; CDR3aa: CASSLVVTSNQPQHF
abundance: few; v_gene: TRBV18; d_gene: .; j_gene: TRBJ2-1; CDR3nt: TGTGCCAGCTCACCGGCAGGGTTAAATGAGCAGTTCTTC; CDR3aa: CASSPAGLNEQFF
abundance: .; v_gene: TRBV6-5; d_gene: TRBD2; j_gene: TRBJ2-1; CDR3nt: TGTGCCAGCAGTCGTAGCGGGAGGGCCGGTGAGCAGTTCTTC; CDR3aa: CASSRSGRAGEQFF
abundance: .; v_gene: TRBV4-1; d_gene: TRBD1; j_gene: TRBJ2-1; CDR3nt: TGCGCCAGCAGCCCCAACAGGGGCACCTACAATGAGCAGTTCTTC; CDR3aa: CASSPNRGTYNEQFF
abundance: .; v_gene: TRBV7-8; d_gene: .; j_gene: TRBJ2-2; CDR3nt: TGTGCCAGCACCCCCGGTGGAAGGGACACCGGGGAGCTGTTTTTT; CDR3aa: CASTPGGRDTGELFF
abundance: .; v_gene: TRBV28; d_gene: TRBD1; j_gene: TRBJ1-1; CDR3nt: TGTGCCAGCAGAAAAGACAGGGTTAACACTGAAGCTTTCTTT; CDR3aa: CASRKDRVNTEAFF
abundance: .; v_gene: TRBV5-1; d_gene: TRBD2; j_gene: TRBJ2-1; CDR3nt: TGCGCCAGCAGCTCGACCGGGACTATCTACGACAGTGAGCAGTTCTTC; CDR3aa: CASSSTGTIYDSEQFF
abundance: .; v_gene: TRBV15; d_gene: .; j_gene: TRBJ2-2; CDR3nt: TGTGCCACCTCCGGGCGGTTATCCGGGGAGCTGTTTTTT; CDR3aa: CATSGRLSGELFF
abundance: .; v_gene: TRBV21-1; d_gene: .; j_gene: TRBJ2-7; CDR3nt: TGTGCCAACATAGACAGCTACGAGCAGTACTTC; CDR3aa: CANIDSYEQYF
abundance: .; v_gene: TRBV7-6; d_gene: TRBD1; j_gene: TRBJ1-4; CDR3nt: TGTGCCAGCAGCTTATTTGAGACAGGGGATACGGCTAATGAAAAACTGTTTTTT; CDR3aa: CASSLFETGDTANEKLFF
abundance: once; v_gene: TRBV9; d_gene: TRBD2; j_gene: TRBJ2-3; CDR3nt: TGTGCCAGCAGCGTAGGGCTAGCGGGGGCAGATACGCAGTATTTT; CDR3aa: CASSVGLAGADTQYF
abundance: .; v_gene: TRBV14; d_gene: .; j_gene: TRBJ2-5; CDR3nt: TGTGCCAGCAGCCAAGGGGGTTGGGAGACCCAGTACTTC; CDR3aa: CASSQGGWETQYF
abundance: once; v_gene: TRBV24-1; d_gene: TRBD1; j_gene: TRBJ2-3; CDR3nt: TGTGCCACCAGTGATTTGGCCTCCGGGACAGGGGGCATTTATACGCAGTATTTT; CDR3aa: CATSDLASGTGGIYTQYF
abundance: .; v_gene: TRBV5-1; d_gene: .; j_gene: TRBJ1-2; CDR3nt: TGCGCCAGCAGCTGGGCGCAGGGTGAGGATGGCTACACCTTC; CDR3aa: CASSWAQGEDGYTF
abundance: .; v_gene: TRBV5-6; d_gene: TRBD1; j_gene: TRBJ2-7; CDR3nt: TGTGCCAGCAGCTCGAGGACAGGGAGGTACGAGCAGTACTTC; CDR3aa: CASSSRTGRYEQYF
abundance: once; v_gene: TRBV28; d_gene: TRBD1; j_gene: TRBJ1-2; CDR3nt: TGTGCCAGCAGTCCACCGACAGGGGGCTTGGATGGCTACACCTTC; CDR3aa: CASSPPTGGLDGYTF
abundance: few; v_gene: TRBV28; d_gene: .; j_gene: TRBJ1-5; CDR3nt: TGTGCCAGCCAGTTTCTATCTGGGGTCAAGAATCAGCCCCAGCATTTT; CDR3aa: CASQFLSGVKNQPQHF
abundance: .; v_gene: TRBV27; d_gene: TRBD1; j_gene: TRBJ1-3; CDR3nt: TGTGCCAGCAGTCGGAGAGGACAGGGGCTAGAAAACACCATATATTTT; CDR3aa: CASSRRGQGLENTIYF
abundance: .; v_gene: TRBV9; d_gene: .; j_gene: TRBJ2-2; CDR3nt: TGTGCCAGCAGGAAAGGGAACACCGGGGAGCTGTTTTTT; CDR3aa: CASRKGNTGELFF
abundance: .; v_gene: TRBV20-1; d_gene: .; j_gene: TRBJ2-7; CDR3nt: TGCAGTGCTAGTGGGACCCCGGAGGTATTAAGACCGAGGGGGCAGTACTTC; CDR3aa: CSASGTPEVLRPRGQYF
abundance: .; v_gene: TRBV6-5; d_gene: TRBD2; j_gene: TRBJ2-2; CDR3nt: TGTGCCAGCATCAGACTAGCGGGAGGTGCCGGGGAGCTGTTTTTT; CDR3aa: CASIRLAGGAGELFF
abundance: .; v_gene: TRBV15; d_gene: .; j_gene: TRBJ1-2; CDR3nt: TGTGCCACCAGCAGAGATGGGGTTGTAGGCTATGGCTACACCTTC; CDR3aa: CATSRDGVVGYGYTF
abundance: .; v_gene: TRBV19; d_gene: .; j_gene: TRBJ2-7; CDR3nt: TGTGCCAGTAGTATAGATCTCGGACGGTACGAGCAGTACTTC; CDR3aa: CASSIDLGRYEQYF